One and the same sample provided the 13 T cell receptor beta chains below, sequenced in a study of cytomegalovirus exposure and HLA in healthy donors (dated by TCRdb to 2016 to 2017). Preparation of the library involved the immunoSEQ multiplex PCR assay. The multiplex PCR relied on a mix of 60 forward primers for TCR Vbeta segments and 13 reverse primers for TCR Jbeta segments. TCRdb obtained this table from immuneACCESS and retained in-frame rearrangements with V and J assigned. These tables miss some clones; where compared with another copy, unresolved V genes account for less than half of the shortfall, and the remainder is unexplained. This sample lists 250,000 or so clones; about nine tenths were detected once. Less than 2% of the sample lies in the top ten. The source material was PBMCs. The receptors were gathered from a girl aged 2 to 9 in good health and CMV-seronegative.

The CDR3 DNA follows: TGCGCCAGCAGCCCCCGGGACAGGTGGCCTGACGAGCAGTACTTC. Protein: CASSPRDRWPDEQYF. The chain links TRBV5-1 to TRBJ2-7; TRBD1 aligns across 8 bases. CDR1 and CDR2 from the germline V gene are SGHRS and YFSETQ. The length of the CDR3 is 15 residues. V trimming: 4 bases; J trimming: 5 bases; junction bases outside the gene matches: 11.

The rearrangement joins TRBV5-1 to TRBJ2-3; a weak D match, TRBD1 (5 bases). From germline, CDR1 is SGHRS and CDR2 YFSETQ. Trimming removed 5 bases at V and 2 bases at J, with 6 bases between. The CDR3 is 12 residues long. DNA for the CDR3: TGCGCCAGCAGACAGGACACAGATACGCAGTATTTT. As protein: CASRQDTDTQYF.

The rearrangement joins TRBV28 to TRBJ1-6; no reliable D call. Germline CDR1 is MDHEN and CDR2 is SYDVKM. There are 14 residues in the CDR3. In DNA, the CDR3 is TGTGCTTCCCGGGAAGGTCCTCTGTATTCACCCCTCCACTTT. It yields the protein CASREGPLYSPLHF.

The rearrangement links TRBV7-2 to TRBJ2-7; 10 nucleotides agree with TRBD2. CDR1 is SGHTA, CDR2 FQGNSA, per germline. The CDR3 is 14 amino acids. With V trimmed by 7 bases and J by 2 bases, 5 bases remained unmatched. Written as DNA, the CDR3 is TGTGCCAGCACCCGGACTAGCGGTACCTACGAGCAGTACTTC. This encodes CASTRTSGTYEQYF.

The chain couples TRBV30 to TRBJ2-2; D is undetermined. The CDR3 loop spans 13 amino acids. Germline-derived CDR1 and CDR2 are GTSNPN and SVGIG (reference sequence). Trimming cost V 1 base and J 1 base, with 4 bases left between them. The CDR3 protein is CAWSDGNTGELFF. Written as DNA, the CDR3 is TGTGCCTGGAGTGACGGGAACACCGGGGAGCTGTTTTTT.

The genes are TRBV28 and TRBJ1-3, with D possibly matching TRBD1 (5 bases). CDR3 length: 15 amino acids. V shed 3 bases and J shed 0 bases, with 9 bases lying between them. Germline V gene data show CDR1 as MDHEN and CDR2 as SYDVKM. The CDR3 loop reads CASSLHGGSGNTIYF. In DNA form, the CDR3 reads TGTGCCAGCAGTTTGCACGGGGGCTCTGGAAACACCATATATTTT.

This sequence joins TRBV6-1 and TRBJ1-5, with D unresolved. Trimming took off 7 bases at V and 0 bases at J, with 13 bases between the two ends. The CDR3 is 15 residues long. In germline, CDR1 is MNHNS, CDR2 SASEGT. The CDR3 DNA is TGTGCCAGCAACGGGGAGGGTAATAGCAATCAGCCCCAGCATTTT. Translation: CASNGEGNSNQPQHF.

This rearrangement joins TRBV7-8 to TRBJ2-3; D is perhaps TRBD1 (6 bases). V lost 4 bases to trimming and J lost 2 bases, with 16 bases between them. The CDR3 totals 16 residues. Germline CDR1 is SGHVS and CDR2 is FQNEAQ. The CDR3 sequence is CASSSRLGAYTDTQYF. CDR3 in DNA: TGTGCCAGCAGCTCTCGCTTGGGGGCCTACACAGATACGCAGTATTTT.

V and J are TRBV6-6 and TRBJ1-4; no clear D gene. Trimming cost V 7 bases and J 7 bases, with 19 bases left between them. Germline CDR1 is MNHNY and CDR2 is SVGAGI (reference sequence). The CDR3 runs 15 residues. The CDR3 loop is CASTAREVLTEKLFF. Here the CDR3 DNA reads TGTGCCAGCACCGCGAGGGAGGTCCTTACTGAAAAACTGTTTTTT.

The chain links TRBV30 to TRBJ1-2; 7 bases align to TRBD1. J gave up 6 bases and V 2 bases, and 12 bases lay outside the gene matches. Germline assignment: CDR1 GTSNPN and CDR2 SVGIG (reference sequence). CDR3 length: 15 residues. The CDR3 sequence is CAWSLRQGVRDGYTF. In DNA form, the CDR3 reads TGTGCCTGGAGTTTAAGACAGGGCGTCCGGGATGGCTACACCTTC. Full variable domain (remainder filled in from reference TRBV30 and TRBJ1-2): SQTIHQWPATLVQPVGSPLSLECTVEGTSNPNLYWYRQAAGRGLQLLFYSVGIGQISSEVPQNLSASRPQDRQFILSSKKLLLSDSGFYLCAWSLRQGVRDGYTFGSGTRLTVV.

The chain joins TRBV19 to TRBJ2-7, with a tentative D call TRBD1 (6 bases). The CDR3 runs 14 residues. Trimming removed 3 bases from V and 3 bases from J, with 12 bases in between. In germline, CDR1 is LNHDA, CDR2 SQIVND (reference sequence). CDR3 nucleotides: TGTGCCAGTAGTATGGAAGGACAGAGCTACGAGCAGTACTTC. Translating gives CASSMEGQSYEQYF. Drawing the rest from reference TRBV19 and TRBJ2-7, the complete variable domain is DGGITQSPKYLFRKEGQNVTLSCEQNLNHDAMYWYRQDPGQGLRLIYYSQIVNDFQKGDIAEGYSVSREKKESFPLTVTSAQKNPTAFYLCASSMEGQSYEQYFGPGTRLTVT.

In its sample, this clone was seen a few times. J is TRBJ2-2 and V is TRBV10-3; 16 bases align to TRBD2. Germline V lookup: CDR1 ENHRY, CDR2 SYGVKD. The CDR3 is made up of 18 amino acids. With 8 bases clipped from V and 3 bases from J, the junction kept 9 bases outside the gene matches. The CDR3 loop reads CAIAPGLAGGGDTGELFF. The CDR3 region has the DNA TGTGCCATCGCACCGGGACTAGCGGGAGGGGGCGACACCGGGGAGCTGTTTTTT.

This rearrangement joins TRBV30 to TRBJ2-5; maybe TRBD2 (6 bases). Germline V gives CDR1 GTSNPN, CDR2 SVGIG (reference sequence). With 5 bases removed from V and 4 bases from J, the gap between germline ends came to 17 bases. This CDR3 has 14 amino acids. The CDR3 region is CAWHRVGGRETQYF. Written as DNA, the CDR3 is TGTGCCTGGCACCGGGTGGGGGGACGAGAGACCCAGTACTTC.